The following is a TCR beta chain sequence with its context. As yet, its antigen is unknown. The donors were members of the validation cohort comprising 120 subjects, separate from the roughly 680-subject first cohort. This sample was included in a study of cytomegalovirus exposure and HLA in healthy donors. The study's findings and limits: Cytomegalovirus-associated TCR beta chains were listed, numbering around 150. Rare TCR sequences dominated, though some public TCRs recurred in many donors. Cytomegalovirus status was reportedly diagnosed by the classifier with high specificity and sensitivity.

Libraries were prepared by immunoSEQ multiplex PCR; TCRdb keeps only in-frame clonotypes and omits some of them. The table has under 200,000 clones, 75% to 95% seen once. Germline-derived CDR1 and CDR2 are SGHTA and FQGNSA. This CDR3 region has 15 residues. Trimming removed 1 base from V and 3 bases from J; junction bases left unmatched: 5. J is TRBJ2-5 and V is TRBV7-2; 7 bases map to TRBD2. Sequenced input: PBMCs. The sequence derives from a woman between 18 and 29 years old in good health and CMV-seropositive. Here the CDR3 reads CASSLGREREETQYF. CDR3 sequence (DNA): TGTGCCAGCAGCTTAGGGCGGGAGAGGGAAGAGACCCAGTACTTC.